These T cell receptor beta chains were read from a single sample in a study of blood T cell repertoires in COVID-19. Here immunoSEQ multiplex PCR was the method, and the copy in TCRdb shows in-frame clones only, minus some. The top ten hold 4% to 5% of the sample, which has roughly 130,000 clones, around 79% seen once. Material for sequencing was peripheral blood. These TCRs come from a woman in her 70s with COVID-19, enrolled during active disease. Both conserved end residues are part of each CDR3. Each record gives: J gene, V gene, clone size, D gene, CDR3 DNA, CDR3 protein. D genes are given only for firm matches. Some rows have no size entry. The others give once, few or many, or a class for an expanded clone.

J: TRBJ2-1
V: TRBV7-9
size: NA
D: NA
DNA: TGTGCCAGCAGCGGATCAGGGACTCCCGGGAGCTCCTACAATGAGCAGTTCTTC
CDR3: CASSGSGTPGSSYNEQFF

J: TRBJ2-7
V: TRBV5-1
size: NA
D: TRBD1
DNA: TGCGCCAGCAGCCCCGGGACAGTTTCATCCTACGAGCAGTACTTC
CDR3: CASSPGTVSSYEQYF

J: TRBJ1-1
V: TRBV5-1
size: NA
D: NA
DNA: TGCGCCAGCAGCTTGGATCTGACAGGAAGAGAGGCTTTCTTT
CDR3: CASSLDLTGREAFF

J: TRBJ2-1
V: TRBV7-9
size: NA
D: TRBD2
DNA: TGTGCCAGCAGCTTAGATTTGCGGCGGGGGGCCTCCTACAATGAGCAGTTCTTC
CDR3: CASSLDLRRGASYNEQFF

J: TRBJ2-6
V: TRBV5-1
size: NA
D: TRBD2
DNA: TGCGCCACCCGGGAGGGACCTGGGGCCAACGTCCTGACTTTC
CDR3: CATREGPGANVLTF

J: TRBJ1-3
V: TRBV5-8
size: NA
D: TRBD1
DNA: TGTGCCAGCAGCCTAGCCGGGACAGGGAGAAACACCATATATTTT
CDR3: CASSLAGTGRNTIYF

J: TRBJ2-2
V: TRBV15
size: NA
D: TRBD1
DNA: TGTGCCACCAGCACCGGACAGGGAAACACCGGGGAGCTGTTTTTT
CDR3: CATSTGQGNTGELFF

J: TRBJ1-6
V: TRBV7-2
size: NA
D: NA
DNA: TGTGCCAGCAGTCCCGAACGAACCATCCGGAATTCACCCCTCCACTTT
CDR3: CASSPERTIRNSPLHF

J: TRBJ1-6
V: TRBV3-1/TRBV3-2
size: NA
D: TRBD1
DNA: TGTGCCAGCAGGACAGGGTCAAGCTATAATTCACCCCTCCACTTT
CDR3: CASRTGSSYNSPLHF

J: TRBJ1-2
V: TRBV5-4
size: NA
D: TRBD1
DNA: TGTGCCAGCAGCTCAAAGAACAGGGGGAACTATGGCTACACCTTC
CDR3: CASSSKNRGNYGYTF

J: TRBJ1-2
V: TRBV3-1/TRBV3-2
size: NA
D: NA
DNA: TGTGCCAGCAGCCAAGGCGAGGGAAACTATGGCTACACCTTC
CDR3: CASSQGEGNYGYTF

J: TRBJ1-3
V: TRBV7-9
size: NA
D: NA
DNA: TGTGCCAGCAGCGCCTCCCGGGACTTTAACTCTGGAAACACCATATATTTT
CDR3: CASSASRDFNSGNTIYF

J: TRBJ1-1
V: TRBV7-9
size: NA
D: NA
DNA: TGTGCCAGCAGCTTATTAGTGCGTGAAGCTTTCTTT
CDR3: CASSLLVREAFF

J: TRBJ2-7
V: TRBV7-8
size: NA
D: NA
DNA: TGTGCCACCGAGTTCTCTGGCTCCTACGAGCAGTACTTC
CDR3: CATEFSGSYEQYF

J: TRBJ2-3
V: TRBV27
size: NA
D: NA
DNA: TGTGCCAGCAGTATGACTAATACAGATACGCAGTATTTT
CDR3: CASSMTNTDTQYF

J: TRBJ1-1
V: TRBV30
size: few
D: NA
DNA: TGTGCCGGGAACATCGGGGGGATGACCACTGAAGCTTTCTTT
CDR3: CAGNIGGMTTEAFF

J: TRBJ1-3
V: TRBV5-4
size: NA
D: TRBD1
DNA: TGTGCCAGCCGCAAGGGGGCGGCTGGAAACACCATATATTTT
CDR3: CASRKGAAGNTIYF

J: TRBJ2-4
V: TRBV9
size: NA
D: NA
DNA: TGTGCCAGCAGCGCGGACAGAAACTTAGCCAAAAACATTCAGTACTTC
CDR3: CASSADRNLAKNIQYF

J: TRBJ2-7
V: TRBV28
size: NA
D: NA
DNA: TGTGCCAGCAGCCAGGGGATCATCTCCTACGAGCAGTACTTC
CDR3: CASSQGIISYEQYF

J: TRBJ2-3
V: TRBV7-2
size: NA
D: NA
DNA: TGTGCCAGCAGCTACAGGGCGCTAGGCACAGATACGCAGTATTTT
CDR3: CASSYRALGTDTQYF

J: TRBJ2-1
V: TRBV28
size: NA
D: NA
DNA: TGTGCCAGCAGACGGGGGGCTAGGCGGGTCGATGAGCAGTTCTTC
CDR3: CASRRGARRVDEQFF

J: TRBJ2-3
V: TRBV5-1
size: few
D: TRBD2
DNA: TGCGCCAGCAGCCCCCTAGCGGGGTACAGCACAGATACGCAGTATTTT
CDR3: CASSPLAGYSTDTQYF

J: TRBJ1-6
V: TRBV5-5
size: NA
D: TRBD1
DNA: TGTGCCAGCAGACGGACAGGAAGCTCCTATAATTCACCCCTCCACTTT
CDR3: CASRRTGSSYNSPLHF

J: TRBJ2-2
V: TRBV15
size: few
D: NA
DNA: TGTGCCACCAGCAGAGATATGGGTCTAGCGCCTGGCGGCGGGGAGCTGTTTTTT
CDR3: CATSRDMGLAPGGGELFF

J: TRBJ1-2
V: TRBV2
size: NA
D: NA
DNA: TGTGCCAGCAGTGACCAGGTTACCGGCTACACCTTC
CDR3: CASSDQVTGYTF

J: TRBJ2-1
V: TRBV6-4
size: NA
D: NA
DNA: TGTGCCAGCAGTGATATGGGGGCGGATGAGCAGTTCTTC
CDR3: CASSDMGADEQFF

J: TRBJ1-6
V: TRBV9
size: once
D: NA
DNA: TGTGCCAGCAGCGTAGATTCGGAGTCACCCCTCCACTTT
CDR3: CASSVDSESPLHF

J: TRBJ1-4
V: TRBV7-2
size: NA
D: TRBD1
DNA: TGTGCCAGCAGCATCAGGACAGGACCTAATGAAAAACTGTTTTTT
CDR3: CASSIRTGPNEKLFF

J: TRBJ2-5
V: TRBV5-1
size: NA
D: NA
DNA: TGCGCCAGCAGCTTGGATGTGACTGCAAAAGAGACCCAGTACTTC
CDR3: CASSLDVTAKETQYF

J: TRBJ2-7
V: TRBV25-1
size: NA
D: TRBD1
DNA: TGTGCCAGCAGCCCAGACAGGGATGCGAGTGAGCAGTACTTC
CDR3: CASSPDRDASEQYF

J: TRBJ2-3
V: TRBV6-4
size: NA
D: TRBD2
DNA: TGTGCCAGCAGCCTTTCCGGGGGGGGGCCCACAGATACGCAGTATTTT
CDR3: CASSLSGGGPTDTQYF

J: TRBJ2-2
V: TRBV5-1
size: NA
D: NA
DNA: TGCGCCAGCAGCTCGGGGGGCCTTAAGGAGCTGTTTTTT
CDR3: CASSSGGLKELFF

J: TRBJ1-1
V: TRBV5-1
size: NA
D: NA
DNA: TGCGCCAGCAGCTTATTACCCGAGGGGAACACTGAAGCTTTCTTT
CDR3: CASSLLPEGNTEAFF

J: TRBJ2-7
V: TRBV7-9
size: NA
D: TRBD1
DNA: TGTGCCAGCAGCTTACTCCTCGACAGGGGAAGGGCTTCCTACGAGCAGTACTTC
CDR3: CASSLLLDRGRASYEQYF

J: TRBJ2-7
V: TRBV12-3/TRBV12-4
size: NA
D: NA
DNA: TGTGCCAGCAGTTGGCGGGGTGGCGAGCAGTACTTC
CDR3: CASSWRGGEQYF

J: TRBJ1-3
V: TRBV19
size: NA
D: NA
DNA: TGTGCCAGTAGTATCGATGGAGCGTCTGGAAACACCATATATTTT
CDR3: CASSIDGASGNTIYF

J: TRBJ2-6
V: TRBV28
size: NA
D: NA
DNA: TGTGCCAGCAGTTTGCGGGGGCCGTCTGGGGCCAACGTCCTGACTTTC
CDR3: CASSLRGPSGANVLTF

J: TRBJ1-2
V: TRBV7-9
size: NA
D: TRBD1
DNA: TGTGCCAGCAGCTTCCCGGGACAGGGATTAAATGGCTACACCTTC
CDR3: CASSFPGQGLNGYTF

J: TRBJ2-1
V: TRBV5-1
size: NA
D: TRBD2
DNA: TGCGCCAGCAGCTGGAGGACTAGCGGGGGGGCCTCCTACAATGAGCAGTTCTTC
CDR3: CASSWRTSGGASYNEQFF

J: TRBJ1-2
V: TRBV6-1
size: once
D: NA
DNA: TGTGCCAGCAGTGAATTACAGGGAGTCCGCTATGGCTACACCTTC
CDR3: CASSELQGVRYGYTF

J: TRBJ1-6
V: TRBV10-3
size: NA
D: NA
DNA: TGTGCCATCAGTGACAGGGGAAATTCACCCCTCCACTTT
CDR3: CAISDRGNSPLHF

J: TRBJ1-1
V: TRBV10-3
size: NA
D: NA
DNA: TGTGCCATCAGTGTGAGGACCGGGGTGAACACTGAAGCTTTCTTT
CDR3: CAISVRTGVNTEAFF